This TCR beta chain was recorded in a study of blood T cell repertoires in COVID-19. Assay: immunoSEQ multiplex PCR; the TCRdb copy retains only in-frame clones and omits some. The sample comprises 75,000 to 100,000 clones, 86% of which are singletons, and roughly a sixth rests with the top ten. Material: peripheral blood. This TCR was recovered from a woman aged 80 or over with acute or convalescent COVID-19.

The CDR3 loop is CASADSLETQYF. The DNA for the CDR3 is TGTGCCAGCGCGGACAGCCTCGAGACCCAGTACTTC. J is TRBJ2-5 and V is TRBV3-1 (or the pseudogene TRBV3-2), with a tentative D call TRBD1 (6 bases). The ends were cut back, 8 bases at V and 5 bases at J, with 12 bases in the middle. CDR3 length equals 12 residues. Germline assignment: CDR1 LGHDT and CDR2 YNNKEL (reference sequence).